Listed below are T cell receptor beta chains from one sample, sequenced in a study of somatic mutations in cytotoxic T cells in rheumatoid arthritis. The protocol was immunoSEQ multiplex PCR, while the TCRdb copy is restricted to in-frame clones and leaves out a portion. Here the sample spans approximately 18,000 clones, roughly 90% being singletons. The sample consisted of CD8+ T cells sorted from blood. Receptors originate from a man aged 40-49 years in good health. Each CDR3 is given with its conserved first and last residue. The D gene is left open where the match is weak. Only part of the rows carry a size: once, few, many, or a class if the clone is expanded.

CASSLVAGGGYNEQFF,TGTGCCAGCAGTTTGGTGGCGGGGGGCGGGTACAATGAGCAGTTCTTC,-,TRBJ2-1,TRBD2,TRBV28
CASSYSGRYQETQYF,TGTGCCAGCAGTTACTCTGGGCGGTACCAAGAGACCCAGTACTTC,-,TRBJ2-5,-,TRBV6-7
CASSQEGGANYGYTF,TGCGCCAGCAGCCAAGAGGGCGGCGCTAACTATGGCTACACCTTC,-,TRBJ1-2,-,TRBV4-1
CASSLLTSGSRPEQFF,TGTGCCAGCAGCCTATTAACTAGCGGGAGTAGACCTGAGCAGTTCTTC,once,TRBJ2-1,TRBD2,TRBV7-8
CASSTNSRNVGYTF,TGTGCCAGCAGTACCAACTCCAGGAATGTAGGCTACACCTTC,-,TRBJ1-2,-,TRBV27
CASSLLLGQGVRTGELFF,TGTGCCAGCAGTTTACTCCTCGGACAGGGAGTTAGGACCGGGGAGCTGTTTTTT,-,TRBJ2-2,TRBD1,TRBV28
CASSSRQGGNQPQHF,TGTGCCAGCAGCTCGAGACAGGGCGGCAATCAGCCCCAGCATTTT,-,TRBJ1-5,TRBD1,TRBV5-6
CASSQPTSTGFGNQPQHF,TGTGCCAGCAGTCAGCCAACCTCAACAGGGTTTGGCAATCAGCCCCAGCATTTT,-,TRBJ1-5,-,TRBV28
CAISEWEGGFRNEQFF,TGTGCCATCAGTGAGTGGGAGGGCGGCTTCAGAAATGAGCAGTTCTTC,-,TRBJ2-1,TRBD2,TRBV10-3
CASSSRSTSGRTDTQYF,TGTGCCAGCAGTTCTCGAAGTACTAGCGGGAGAACAGATACGCAGTATTTT,-,TRBJ2-3,TRBD2,TRBV27
CASSLGTEETQYF,TGTGCCAGCAGCTTGGGTACAGAAGAGACCCAGTACTTC,once,TRBJ2-5,-,TRBV5-8
CSGTWDRGYPGELFF,TGCAGCGGGACTTGGGACAGGGGATACCCCGGGGAGCTGTTTTTT,-,TRBJ2-2,TRBD1,TRBV29-1
CASSASRGYTEAFF,TGTGCCAGCAGCGCTTCCAGGGGATATACTGAAGCTTTCTTT,-,TRBJ1-1,-,TRBV28
CASSVQGGEQYF,TGTGCCAGCAGCGTACAGGGCGGCGAGCAGTACTTC,-,TRBJ2-7,-,TRBV9
CATSRGTDDFNEQYF,TGTGCCACCAGCAGAGGGACAGATGACTTCAACGAGCAGTACTTC,-,TRBJ2-7,-,TRBV15
CASSPPGRAYEQYF,TGTGCCAGCTCACCACCGGGCAGGGCCTACGAGCAGTACTTC,-,TRBJ2-7,-,TRBV18
CASSLGGGDQPQHF,TGTGCCAGCAGTTTAGGGGGTGGGGATCAGCCCCAGCATTTT,-,TRBJ1-5,-,TRBV28
CASSVSYGTGGRTEAFF,TGTGCCAGCAGCGTTAGCTACGGGACAGGGGGAAGAACTGAAGCTTTCTTT,-,TRBJ1-1,TRBD1,TRBV9
CASSTSGRAIDTQYF,TGTGCCAGCAGTACTAGCGGGAGGGCCATAGATACGCAGTATTTT,-,TRBJ2-3,TRBD2,TRBV2
CASSAGTSGSSYNEQFF,TGTGCCAGCAGTGCAGGGACTAGCGGGTCCTCCTACAATGAGCAGTTCTTC,-,TRBJ2-1,TRBD2,TRBV27
CASSLQPNTEAFF,TGTGCCAGCAGCCTCCAACCGAACACTGAAGCTTTCTTT,-,TRBJ1-1,-,TRBV25-1
CASSGDRGANTGELFF,TGTGCCAGCAGCGGGGACAGGGGGGCGAACACCGGGGAGCTGTTTTTT,few,TRBJ2-2,TRBD1,TRBV9
CASSLLGGRGNQPQHF,TGTGCCAGCAGTTTACTCGGGGGACGGGGCAATCAGCCCCAGCATTTT,-,TRBJ1-5,-,TRBV27
CASSLVPEQFF,TGTGCCAGCAGCTTAGTGCCTGAGCAGTTCTTC,once,TRBJ2-1,-,TRBV7-2
CASSPSTRGQKSKGYTF,TGTGCCAGCAGCCCCTCAACGAGGGGGCAGAAGTCGAAGGGCTACACCTTC,-,TRBJ1-2,TRBD1,TRBV4-2
CASSQEGGVITDTQYF,TGTGCCAGCAGCCAAGAGGGGGGGGTGATCACAGATACGCAGTATTTT,medium-sized,TRBJ2-3,TRBD2,TRBV4-2
CASSHGTGMSADTQYF,TGTGCCAGCAGCCATGGGACAGGGATGAGCGCAGATACGCAGTATTTT,-,TRBJ2-3,TRBD1,TRBV7-9
CASSPAGRSYGYTF,TGTGCCAGCAGTCCGGCAGGGCGAAGCTATGGCTACACCTTC,few,TRBJ1-2,-,TRBV27
CASSLGQSMNTEAFF,TGTGCCAGCAGTTTAGGACAGTCAATGAACACTGAAGCTTTCTTT,-,TRBJ1-1,-,TRBV27
CASSFPPGTGGTEQFF,TGTGCCAGCAGTTTCCCCCCCGGGACAGGGGGCACTGAGCAGTTCTTC,-,TRBJ2-1,TRBD1,TRBV28
CASGDIYTGELFF,TGCGCCAGCGGGGACATCTACACCGGGGAGCTGTTTTTT,-,TRBJ2-2,-,TRBV10-2
CASSYGTGTYGYTF,TGTGCCAGCAGTTACGGGACAGGTACCTATGGCTACACCTTC,-,TRBJ1-2,TRBD1,TRBV6-5
CASSLRGRADYEQYF,TGTGCCAGCAGCTTACGCGGGAGGGCCGACTACGAGCAGTACTTC,-,TRBJ2-7,TRBD2,TRBV7-8
CASSSISDEQYF,TGTGCCAGCAGTTCAATATCTGACGAGCAGTACTTC,-,TRBJ2-7,-,TRBV28
CASSWGQGALEQFF,TGTGCCAGCAGCTGGGGGCAGGGGGCTCTTGAGCAGTTCTTC,-,TRBJ2-1,TRBD1,TRBV6-1
CASSQDLATGKNIQYF,TGTGCCAGCAGCCAAGATCTAGCGACGGGCAAAAACATTCAGTACTTC,-,TRBJ2-4,-,TRBV14
CASSTTIPGPNEQYF,TGTGCCAGCAGCACCACTATTCCAGGGCCTAACGAGCAGTACTTC,-,TRBJ2-7,-,TRBV7-6
CASSSSHYEQYF,TGTGCCAGCAGTTCTTCCCACTACGAGCAGTACTTC,-,TRBJ2-7,-,TRBV27
CASSKGQGPYEQYF,TGTGCCAGCAGTAAGGGACAGGGTCCATACGAGCAGTACTTC,-,TRBJ2-7,TRBD1,TRBV14
CASSLDGQGVRGELFF,TGCGCCAGCAGCTTGGATGGGCAGGGGGTACGCGGGGAGCTGTTTTTT,-,TRBJ2-2,TRBD1,TRBV5-1
CASSLPRTGEDSNQPQHF,TGTGCCAGCAGTTTACCTAGGACAGGGGAGGATAGCAATCAGCCCCAGCATTTT,-,TRBJ1-5,TRBD1,TRBV28
CASSLSATSVPQYF,TGTGCCAGCAGTTTATCCGCGACTAGCGTTCCGCAGTATTTT,-,TRBJ2-3,TRBD2,TRBV27
CASSLDRGPHYEQYF,TGTGCCAGCAGCCTAGACAGGGGGCCCCACTACGAGCAGTACTTC,-,TRBJ2-7,TRBD1,TRBV7-9
CASREGQGGQPQHF,TGTGCCAGCAGAGAGGGACAGGGCGGTCAGCCCCAGCATTTT,-,TRBJ1-5,TRBD1,TRBV2
CASSLRTGGTETQYF,TGTGCCAGTAGTCTCCGGACAGGGGGTACGGAGACCCAGTACTTC,-,TRBJ2-5,TRBD1,TRBV19
CASSQRTGNYEQYF,TGCGCCAGCAGCCAAAGGACAGGAAACTACGAGCAGTACTTC,-,TRBJ2-7,TRBD1,TRBV4-1
CASSSTGLAGTGELFF,TGTGCCAGCAGCTCTACGGGACTAGCGGGAACCGGGGAGCTGTTTTTT,-,TRBJ2-2,TRBD2,TRBV5-6